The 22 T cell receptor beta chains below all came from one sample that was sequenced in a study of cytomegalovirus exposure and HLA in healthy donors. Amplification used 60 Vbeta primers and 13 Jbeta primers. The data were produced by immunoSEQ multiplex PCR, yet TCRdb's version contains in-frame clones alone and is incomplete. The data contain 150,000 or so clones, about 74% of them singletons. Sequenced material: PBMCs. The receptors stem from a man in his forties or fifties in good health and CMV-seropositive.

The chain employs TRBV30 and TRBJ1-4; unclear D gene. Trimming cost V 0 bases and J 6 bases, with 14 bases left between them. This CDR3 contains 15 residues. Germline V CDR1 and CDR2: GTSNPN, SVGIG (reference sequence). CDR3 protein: CAWSVRSGYYEKLFF. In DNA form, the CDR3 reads TGTGCCTGGAGTGTACGTTCGGGTTATTATGAAAAACTGTTTTTT.

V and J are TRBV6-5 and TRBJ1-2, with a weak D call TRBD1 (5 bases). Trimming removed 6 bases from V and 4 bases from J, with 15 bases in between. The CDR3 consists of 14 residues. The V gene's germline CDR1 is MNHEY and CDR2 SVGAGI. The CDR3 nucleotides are TGTGCCAGCAGCCCCGACAGAGGAGCCTATGGCTACACCTTC. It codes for CASSPDRGAYGYTF.

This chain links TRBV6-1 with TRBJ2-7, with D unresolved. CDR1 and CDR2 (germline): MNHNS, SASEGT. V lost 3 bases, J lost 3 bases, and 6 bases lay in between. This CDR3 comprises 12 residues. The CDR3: CASSDPSYEQYF. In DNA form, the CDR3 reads TGTGCCAGCAGTGACCCCAGCTACGAGCAGTACTTC.

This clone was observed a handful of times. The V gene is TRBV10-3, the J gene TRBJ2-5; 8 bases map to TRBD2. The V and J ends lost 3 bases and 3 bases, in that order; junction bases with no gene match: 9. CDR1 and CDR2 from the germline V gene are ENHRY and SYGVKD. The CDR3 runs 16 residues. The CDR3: CAISEHLGRGEETQYF. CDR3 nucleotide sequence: TGTGCCATCAGTGAACACCTCGGGAGGGGTGAAGAGACCCAGTACTTC.

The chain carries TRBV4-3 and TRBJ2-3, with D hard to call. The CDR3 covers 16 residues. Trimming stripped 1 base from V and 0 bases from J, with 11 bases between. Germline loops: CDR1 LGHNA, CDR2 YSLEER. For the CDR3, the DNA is TGCGCCAGCAGCCAAGTGAGTAGCCCTAGCACAGATACGCAGTATTTT. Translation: CASSQVSSPSTDTQYF.

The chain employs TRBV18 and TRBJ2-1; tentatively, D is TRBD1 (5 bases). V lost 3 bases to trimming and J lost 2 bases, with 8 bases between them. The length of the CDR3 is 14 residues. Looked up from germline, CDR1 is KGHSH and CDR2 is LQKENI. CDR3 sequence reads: CASSPSDTYNEQFF. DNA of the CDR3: TGTGCCAGCTCACCCTCGGACACCTACAATGAGCAGTTCTTC. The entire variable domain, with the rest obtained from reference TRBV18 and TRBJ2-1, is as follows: NAGVMQNPRHLVRRRGQEARLRCSPMKGHSHVYWYRQLPEEGLKFMVYLQKENIIDESGMPKERFSAEFPKEGPSILRIQQVVRGDSAAYFCASSPSDTYNEQFFGPGTRLTVL.

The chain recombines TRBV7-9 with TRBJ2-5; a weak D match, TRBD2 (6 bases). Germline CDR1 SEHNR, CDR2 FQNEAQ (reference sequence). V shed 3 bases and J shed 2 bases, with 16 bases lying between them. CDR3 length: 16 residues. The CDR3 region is CASSFRLIAEQETQYF. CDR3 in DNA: TGTGCCAGCAGCTTTAGGCTTATAGCGGAGCAAGAGACCCAGTACTTC.

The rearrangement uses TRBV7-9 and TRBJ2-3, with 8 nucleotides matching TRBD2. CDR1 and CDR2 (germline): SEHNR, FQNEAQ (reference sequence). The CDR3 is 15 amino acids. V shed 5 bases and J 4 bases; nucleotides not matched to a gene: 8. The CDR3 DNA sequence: TGTGCCAGCAGCCAAAGCGGGAGAGCCCCAGATACGCAGTATTTT. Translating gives CASSQSGRAPDTQYF.

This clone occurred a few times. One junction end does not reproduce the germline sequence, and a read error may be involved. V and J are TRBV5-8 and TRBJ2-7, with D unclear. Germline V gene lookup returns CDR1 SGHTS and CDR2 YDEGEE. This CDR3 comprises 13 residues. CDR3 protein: CASSLDELLSLDF. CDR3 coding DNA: TGTGCCAGCAGCTTGGATGAACTGCTATCGTTGGACTTC.

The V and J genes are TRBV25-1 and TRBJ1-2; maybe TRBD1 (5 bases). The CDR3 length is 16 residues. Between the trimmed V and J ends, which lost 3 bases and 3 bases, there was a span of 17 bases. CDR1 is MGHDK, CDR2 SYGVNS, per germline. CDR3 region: CASSDPSGEHHYGYTF. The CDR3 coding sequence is TGTGCCAGCAGTGACCCATCGGGGGAGCATCACTATGGCTACACCTTC.

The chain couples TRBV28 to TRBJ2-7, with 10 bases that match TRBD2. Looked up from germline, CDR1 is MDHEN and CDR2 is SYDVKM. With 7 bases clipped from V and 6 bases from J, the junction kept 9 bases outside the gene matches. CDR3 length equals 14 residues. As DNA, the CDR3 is TGTGCCAGCACCACCCTAGCGGGAGTCGCCGAGCAGTACTTC. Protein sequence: CASTTLAGVAEQYF.

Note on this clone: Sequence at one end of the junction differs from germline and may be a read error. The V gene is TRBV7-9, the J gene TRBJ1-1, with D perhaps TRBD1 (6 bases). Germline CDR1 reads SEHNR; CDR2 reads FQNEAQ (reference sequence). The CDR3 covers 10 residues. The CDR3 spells CATDLRDIPF. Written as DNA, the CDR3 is TGTGCCACCGATCTGAGGGACATCCCTTTT.

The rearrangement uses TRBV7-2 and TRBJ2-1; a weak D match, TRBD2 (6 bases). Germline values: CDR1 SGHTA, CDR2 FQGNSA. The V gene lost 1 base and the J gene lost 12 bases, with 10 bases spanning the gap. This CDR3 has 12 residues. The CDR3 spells CASSLDGGRQFF. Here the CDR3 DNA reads TGTGCCAGCAGCTTAGACGGGGGTAGGCAGTTCTTC. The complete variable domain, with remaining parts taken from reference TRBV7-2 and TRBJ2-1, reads GAGVSQSPSNKVTEKGKDVELRCDPISGHTALYWYRQSLGQGLEFLIYFQGNSAPDKSGLPSDRFSAERTGGSVSTLTIQRTQQEDSAVYLCASSLDGGRQFFGPGTRLTVL.

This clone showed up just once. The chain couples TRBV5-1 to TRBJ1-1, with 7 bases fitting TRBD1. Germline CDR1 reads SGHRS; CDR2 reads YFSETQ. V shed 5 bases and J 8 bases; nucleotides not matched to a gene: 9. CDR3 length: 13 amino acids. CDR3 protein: CASRGTVSLEAFF. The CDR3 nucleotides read TGCGCCAGCAGGGGGACAGTGTCCTTAGAAGCTTTCTTT.

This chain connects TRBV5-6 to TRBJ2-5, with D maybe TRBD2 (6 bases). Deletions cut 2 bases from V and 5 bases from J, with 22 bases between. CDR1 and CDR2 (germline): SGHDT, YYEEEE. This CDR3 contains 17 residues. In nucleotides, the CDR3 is TGTGCCAGCAGCTTAGGTCCATGGGGGGTTGATTGGGAGACCCAGTACTTC. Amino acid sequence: CASSLGPWGVDWETQYF.

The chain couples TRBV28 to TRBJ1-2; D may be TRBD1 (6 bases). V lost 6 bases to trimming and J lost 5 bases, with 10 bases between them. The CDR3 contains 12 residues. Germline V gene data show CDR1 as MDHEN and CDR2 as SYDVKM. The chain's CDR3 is CASSQQGYGYTF. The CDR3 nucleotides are TGTGCCAGCAGCCAACAGGGATATGGCTACACCTTC.

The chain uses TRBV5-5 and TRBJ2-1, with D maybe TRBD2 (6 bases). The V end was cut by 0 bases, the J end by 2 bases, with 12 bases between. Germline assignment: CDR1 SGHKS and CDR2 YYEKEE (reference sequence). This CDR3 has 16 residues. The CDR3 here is CASSLVRGVAYNEQFF. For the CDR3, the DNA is TGTGCCAGCAGCTTGGTGCGCGGGGTCGCCTACAATGAGCAGTTCTTC. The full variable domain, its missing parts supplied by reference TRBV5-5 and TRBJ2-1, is DAGVTQSPTHLIKTRGQQVTLRCSPISGHKSVSWYQQVLGQGPQFIFQYYEKEERGRGNFPDRFSARQFPNYSSELNVNALLLGDSALYLCASSLVRGVAYNEQFFGPGTRLTVL.

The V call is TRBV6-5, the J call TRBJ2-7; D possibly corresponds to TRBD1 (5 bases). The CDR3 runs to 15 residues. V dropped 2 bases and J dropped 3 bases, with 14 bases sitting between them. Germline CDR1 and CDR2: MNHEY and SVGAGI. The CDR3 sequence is CASSYRVPGLYEQYF. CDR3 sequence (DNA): TGTGCCAGCAGTTACAGAGTCCCAGGGCTCTACGAGCAGTACTTC.

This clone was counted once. This CDR3 is CASSSGLAGGSEQFF. The CDR3 nucleotides are TGTGCCAGCAGCTCCGGACTAGCGGGAGGGAGTGAGCAGTTCTTC. V usage is TRBV13 and J usage is TRBJ2-1; 15 nucleotides agree with TRBD2. From germline, CDR1 is PRHDT and CDR2 FYEKMQ (reference sequence). V lost 4 bases to trimming and J lost 9 bases; unmatched junction nucleotides: 4. This CDR3 region has 15 residues.

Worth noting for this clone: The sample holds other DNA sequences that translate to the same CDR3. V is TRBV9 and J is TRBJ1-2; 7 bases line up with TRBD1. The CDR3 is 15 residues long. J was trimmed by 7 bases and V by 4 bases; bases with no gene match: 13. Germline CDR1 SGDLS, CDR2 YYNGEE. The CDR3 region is CASSPNPGQAGGYTF. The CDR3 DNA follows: TGTGCCAGCAGCCCCAACCCTGGACAGGCGGGTGGCTACACCTTC.

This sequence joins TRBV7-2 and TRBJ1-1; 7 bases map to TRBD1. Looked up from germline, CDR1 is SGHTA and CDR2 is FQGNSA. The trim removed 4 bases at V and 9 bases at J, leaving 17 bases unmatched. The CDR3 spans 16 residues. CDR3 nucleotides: TGTGCCAGCAGCTCAGCACAGGGACAGCCTGGTCGGCAAGCTTTCTTT. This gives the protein CASSSAQGQPGRQAFF. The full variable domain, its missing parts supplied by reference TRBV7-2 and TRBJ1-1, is GAGVSQSPSNKVTEKGKDVELRCDPISGHTALYWYRQSLGQGLEFLIYFQGNSAPDKSGLPSDRFSAERTGGSVSTLTIQRTQQEDSAVYLCASSSAQGQPGRQAFFGQGTRLTVV.

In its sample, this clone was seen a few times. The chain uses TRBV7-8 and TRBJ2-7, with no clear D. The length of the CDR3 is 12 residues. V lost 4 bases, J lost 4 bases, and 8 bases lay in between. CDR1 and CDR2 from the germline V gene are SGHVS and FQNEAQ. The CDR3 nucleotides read TGTGCCAGCAGCTCCTCACGGTACGAGCAGTACTTC. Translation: CASSSSRYEQYF.